This section outlines one T cell receptor (beta chain) sequence together with its context. Its antigen remains unknown. Profiled with immunoSEQ multiplex PCR; TCRdb holds only in-frame clones, not every one. The sample has 70,000 to 95,000 clones; 84% are singletons. The sample is drawn from a study of neoadjuvant anti-PD-1 for oral cavity cancer. Whole-study context: Before surgery, most patients got three to four biweekly 3 mg/kg nivolumab doses. Findings and caveats of the study: Each response group had just a few patients in TCR analyses.

The receptor's source is a person aged 35-79 years with oral cavity squamous cell carcinoma. This material consisted of PBMCs, taken before nivolumab (anti-PD-1) treatment.

The CDR3 nucleotides are TGTGCCATCTCACGACAGGGCCAGGGAGGCTACACCTTC. Translating it yields CAISRQGQGGYTF. The rearrangement links TRBV10-3 to TRBJ1-2; TRBD1 matches 7 bases. The germline V gene encodes CDR1 ENHRY and CDR2 SYGVKD. Germline trimming cut 8 bases from V and 8 bases from J; bases unmatched to any gene: 11. The CDR3 has 13 residues.